What follows are 16 T cell receptor beta chains derived from one specimen sequenced in a study of T cells in tumors after PD-1 blockade. Assay used: immunoSEQ multiplex PCR; TCRdb lists only in-frame clones, some missing. There are 45,000 to 60,000 clones in the sample; nearly 80% occur only once, and around 15% lies in the top ten. The source was PBMCs, collected before anti-PD-1 treatment. These receptors came from a human donor with basal cell carcinoma.

This clone was seen more than once but under ten times. The chain has TRBV7-9 and TRBJ2-2; 9 bases are a match to TRBD1. The CDR3 is 15 residues long. The ends lost 4 bases at V and 1 base at J; junction bases unmatched: 1. The V gene's germline CDR1 is SEHNR and CDR2 FQNEAQ (reference sequence). CDR3 region: CASSSGQGNTGELFF. The CDR3 bases are TGTGCCAGCAGCTCGGGACAGGGGAACACCGGGGAGCTGTTTTTT. The whole variable domain, filled in from reference TRBV7-9 and TRBJ2-2, reads DTGVSQNPRHKITKRGQNVTFRCDPISEHNRLYWYRQTLGQGPEFLTYFQNEAQLEKSRLLSDRFSAERPKGSFSTLEIQRTEQGDSAMYLCASSSGQGNTGELFFGEGSRLTVL.

A few counts support this clone. The chain has TRBV4-1 and TRBJ2-7; 7 bases match TRBD1. V shed 2 bases and J 2 bases; nucleotides not matched to a gene: 3. Germline CDR1 reads MGHRA; CDR2 reads YSYEKL. The CDR3 has 14 residues. The CDR3 sequence: CASSQWDRPYEQYF. CDR3 bases: TGCGCCAGCAGCCAATGGGACAGACCCTACGAGCAGTACTTC.

The rearrangement links TRBV12-3 or TRBV12-4 to TRBJ1-2; D is unresolved. The V gene lost 5 bases and the J gene lost 1 base, with 8 bases spanning the gap. The CDR3 length is 13 residues. CDR3 in amino acids: CASSPRVNYGYTF. The DNA for the CDR3 is TGTGCCAGCAGTCCGAGGGTTAACTATGGCTACACCTTC.

The V and J genes are TRBV10-1 and TRBJ2-1; TRBD2 agrees at 8 bases. The CDR3 loop spans 16 amino acids. Trimming cost V 2 bases and J 4 bases; bases outside gene matches: 7. CDR1 and CDR2 from the germline V gene are WNHNN and SYGVQD (reference sequence). CDR3 DNA: TGCGCCAGCAGTGAGGGGATCGTAGCGGGATACAATGAGCAGTTCTTC. As protein: CASSEGIVAGYNEQFF.

The genes are TRBV4-1 and TRBJ2-7; 8 bases align to TRBD1. The V and J ends lost 0 bases and 9 bases, in that order; junction bases with no gene match: 19. This CDR3 contains 18 residues. The germline CDR1 and CDR2 sequences are MGHRA and YSYEKL. CDR3 bases: TGCGCCAGCAGCCAAGAAGTGCCTATACTGGGACAGGCTTTTAGGCAGTACTTC. Translating gives CASSQEVPILGQAFRQYF.

The chain recombines TRBV18 with TRBJ2-5; maybe TRBD1 (6 bases). V was pared by 5 bases and J by 2 bases, with 9 bases between. The CDR3 runs to 13 residues. Germline-derived CDR1 and CDR2 are KGHSH and LQKENI. CDR3 sequence reads: CASSSGHQETQYF. The CDR3 DNA sequence: TGTGCCAGCTCATCGGGACATCAAGAGACCCAGTACTTC. The full variable domain, with the rest looked up from reference TRBV18 and TRBJ2-5, is NAGVMQNPRHLVRRRGQEARLRCSPMKGHSHVYWYRQLPEEGLKFMVYLQKENIIDESGMPKERFSAEFPKEGPSILRIQQVVRGDSAAYFCASSSGHQETQYFGPGTRLLVL.

The chain carries TRBV28 and TRBJ1-5, with a tentative D call TRBD1 (6 bases). From germline, CDR1 is MDHEN and CDR2 SYDVKM. Trimming took 4 bases from V and 7 from J, leaving 11 bases between them. CDR3 length equals 13 residues. The CDR3 spells CASSWGREQPQHF. The DNA of the CDR3 is TGTGCCAGCAGTTGGGGGCGCGAGCAGCCCCAGCATTTT.

The chain is built from TRBV6-6 and TRBJ1-4; perhaps TRBD1 as D (6 bases). CDR1 and CDR2 from the germline V gene are MNHNY and SVGAGI (reference sequence). The length of the CDR3 is 15 residues. V was clipped by 10 bases and J by 0 bases, with 15 bases between them. CDR3 DNA: TGTGCCACCTTCCCGGCAGGGGCAACTAATGAAAAACTGTTTTTT. Its translation is CATFPAGATNEKLFF.

The chain uses TRBV5-6 and TRBJ1-2; 7 nucleotides align to TRBD1. From germline, CDR1 is SGHDT and CDR2 YYEEEE. The length of the CDR3 is 13 residues. V lost 5 bases, J lost 5 bases, and 6 bases stayed unmatched. The CDR3 nucleotides are TGTGCCAGCAGTCCGGACAGGACGTATGGCTACACCTTC. The encoded protein is CASSPDRTYGYTF.

Here the CDR3 reads CASSRPGRGYGYTF. The CDR3 DNA sequence: TGTGCCAGCAGCCGTCCGGGACGGGGCTATGGCTACACCTTC. The chain employs TRBV3-1 (or the pseudogene TRBV3-2) and TRBJ1-2; D might be TRBD1 (5 bases). The germline V and J ends were trimmed by 4 bases and 4 bases, with 13 bases remaining between them. CDR3 length: 14 residues. The germline CDR1 and CDR2 sequences are LGHDT and YNNKEL (reference sequence).

The chain links TRBV30 to TRBJ1-3; tentatively, D is TRBD1 (6 bases). CDR1 is GTSNPN, CDR2 SVGIG, per germline (reference sequence). The V and J ends lost 0 bases and 3 bases respectively, with 12 bases between them. The CDR3 spans 15 residues. CDR3 residues: CAWSVDGRGGNTIYF. CDR3 nucleotides: TGTGCCTGGAGTGTAGATGGCAGGGGTGGAAACACCATATATTTT.

This rearrangement joins TRBV7-3 to TRBJ2-3; a possible D gene is TRBD2 (5 bases). Between the trimmed V and J ends, which lost 5 bases and 3 bases, there was a span of 9 bases. CDR1 is SGHTA, CDR2 FQGTGA, per germline. This CDR3 comprises 13 residues. The CDR3 region is CASSAGKTDTQYF. The CDR3, as DNA: TGTGCCAGCAGCGCGGGTAAAACAGATACGCAGTATTTT.

The rearrangement joins TRBV7-9 to TRBJ1-1; possible D gene TRBD1, 5 bases. The V gene lost 5 bases and the J gene lost 4 bases, with 14 bases spanning the gap. The CDR3 has 14 amino acids. The germline CDR1 and CDR2 sequences are SEHNR and FQNEAQ (reference sequence). CDR3 protein: CASSLGRGPTEAFF. The DNA of the CDR3 is TGTGCCAGCAGCCTAGGGCGGGGCCCCACTGAAGCTTTCTTT.

The chain employs TRBV7-9 and TRBJ2-7; 12 positions match TRBD1. This CDR3 has 15 residues. V lost 5 bases and J lost 6; bases outside the gene matches: 8. Germline lookup yields CDR1 SEHNR and CDR2 FQNEAQ (reference sequence). The CDR3 DNA follows: TGTGCCAGCAGCGGGTTAGGGACAGGGGGCCTCGAGCAGTACTTC. This codes for CASSGLGTGGLEQYF. Drawing the rest from reference TRBV7-9 and TRBJ2-7, the complete variable domain is DTGVSQNPRHKITKRGQNVTFRCDPISEHNRLYWYRQTLGQGPEFLTYFQNEAQLEKSRLLSDRFSAERPKGSFSTLEIQRTEQGDSAMYLCASSGLGTGGLEQYFGPGTRLTVT.

In DNA form, the CDR3 reads TGCAGCGTCTCTTTTGTAGGTACGCAGTATTTT. It codes for CSVSFVGTQYF. This chain joins TRBV20-1 and TRBJ2-3, with no clear D. Germline CDR1 reads DFQATT; CDR2 reads SNEGSKA (reference sequence). This CDR3 is 11 amino acids long.

The chain couples TRBV12-5 to TRBJ2-7; no clear D gene. CDR3 length equals 18 residues. V lost 3 bases to trimming and J lost 3 bases, with 24 bases between them. Germline-derived CDR1 and CDR2 are LGHNT and FRNRAP. CDR3 nucleotides: TGTGCTAGTGGTTTAGGTGGCCCGGACCCCCGGACCCGCTACGAGCAGTACTTC. The encoded protein is CASGLGGPDPRTRYEQYF.